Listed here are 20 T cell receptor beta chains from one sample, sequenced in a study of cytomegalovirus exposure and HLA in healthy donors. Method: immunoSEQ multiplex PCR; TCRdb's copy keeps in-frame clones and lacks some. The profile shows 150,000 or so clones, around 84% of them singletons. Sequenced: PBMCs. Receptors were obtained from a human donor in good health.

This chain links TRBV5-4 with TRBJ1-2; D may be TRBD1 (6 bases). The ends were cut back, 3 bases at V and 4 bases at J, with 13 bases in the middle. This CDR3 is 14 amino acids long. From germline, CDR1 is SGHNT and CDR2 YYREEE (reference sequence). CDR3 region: CASSSPGELYGYTF. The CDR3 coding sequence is TGTGCCAGCAGCTCCCCAGGGGAGCTCTATGGCTACACCTTC.

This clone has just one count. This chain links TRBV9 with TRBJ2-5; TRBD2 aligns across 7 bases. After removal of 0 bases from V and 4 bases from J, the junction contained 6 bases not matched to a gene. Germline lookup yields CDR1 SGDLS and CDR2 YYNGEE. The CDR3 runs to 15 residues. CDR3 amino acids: CASSVGSGRAETQYF. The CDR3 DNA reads TGTGCCAGCAGCGTAGGTTCAGGGAGGGCAGAGACCCAGTACTTC.

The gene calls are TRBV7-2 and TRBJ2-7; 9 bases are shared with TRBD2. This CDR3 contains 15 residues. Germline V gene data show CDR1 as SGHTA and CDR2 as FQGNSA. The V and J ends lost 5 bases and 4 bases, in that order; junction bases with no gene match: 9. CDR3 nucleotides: TGTGCCAGCAGCGCCGAAGCGGGGGGCATATACGAGCAGTACTTC. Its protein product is CASSAEAGGIYEQYF.

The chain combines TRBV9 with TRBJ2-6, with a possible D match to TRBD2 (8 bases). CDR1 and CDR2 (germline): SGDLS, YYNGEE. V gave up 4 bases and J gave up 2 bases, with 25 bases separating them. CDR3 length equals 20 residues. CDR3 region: CASSLSGGTAFKAGANVLTF. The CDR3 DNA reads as TGTGCCAGCAGCCTGTCGGGGGGGACAGCTTTTAAGGCTGGGGCCAACGTCCTGACTTTC.

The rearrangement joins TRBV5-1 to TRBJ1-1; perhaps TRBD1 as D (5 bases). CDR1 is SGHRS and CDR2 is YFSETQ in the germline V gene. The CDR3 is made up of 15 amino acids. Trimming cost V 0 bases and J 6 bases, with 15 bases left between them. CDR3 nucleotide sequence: TGCGCCAGCAGCTTGGAGGGGTTTGACAGATCTGAAGCTTTCTTT. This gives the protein CASSLEGFDRSEAFF.

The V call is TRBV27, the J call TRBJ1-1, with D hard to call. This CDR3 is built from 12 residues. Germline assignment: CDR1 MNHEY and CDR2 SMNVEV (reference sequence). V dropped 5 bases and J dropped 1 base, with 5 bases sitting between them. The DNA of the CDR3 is TGTGCCAGCAGTCAGGCGAACACTGAAGCTTTCTTT. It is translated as CASSQANTEAFF.

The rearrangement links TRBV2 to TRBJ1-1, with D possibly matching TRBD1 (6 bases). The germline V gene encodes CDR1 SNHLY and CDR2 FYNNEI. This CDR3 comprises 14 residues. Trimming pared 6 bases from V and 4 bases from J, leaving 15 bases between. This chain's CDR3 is CASREQGLGTEAFF. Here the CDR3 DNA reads TGTGCCAGCAGGGAACAGGGATTGGGCACTGAAGCTTTCTTT.

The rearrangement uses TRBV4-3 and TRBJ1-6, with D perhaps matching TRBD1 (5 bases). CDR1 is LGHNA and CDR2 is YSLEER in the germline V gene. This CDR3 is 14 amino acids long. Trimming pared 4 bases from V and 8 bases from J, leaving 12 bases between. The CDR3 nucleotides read TGCGCCAGCAGCCCTCAGGGACTCGATTCACCCCTCCACTTT. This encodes CASSPQGLDSPLHF.

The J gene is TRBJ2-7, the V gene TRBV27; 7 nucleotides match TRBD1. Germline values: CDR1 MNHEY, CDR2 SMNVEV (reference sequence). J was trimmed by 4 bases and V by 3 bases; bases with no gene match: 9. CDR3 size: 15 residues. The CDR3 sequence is CASSFGITGAYEQYF. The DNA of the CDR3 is TGTGCCAGCAGTTTCGGGATAACAGGGGCGTACGAGCAGTACTTC.

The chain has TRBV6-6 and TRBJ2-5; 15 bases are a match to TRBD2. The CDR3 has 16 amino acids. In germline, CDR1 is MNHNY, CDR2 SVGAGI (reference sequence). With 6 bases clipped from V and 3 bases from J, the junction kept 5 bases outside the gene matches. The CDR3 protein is CASSRTSGGAKETQYF. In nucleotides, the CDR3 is TGTGCCAGCAGCCGGACTAGCGGGGGGGCTAAAGAGACCCAGTACTTC.

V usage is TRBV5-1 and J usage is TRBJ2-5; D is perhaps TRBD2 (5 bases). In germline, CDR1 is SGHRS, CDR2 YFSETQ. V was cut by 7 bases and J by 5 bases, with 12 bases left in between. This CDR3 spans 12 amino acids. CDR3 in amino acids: CASAEGAETQYF. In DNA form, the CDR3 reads TGCGCCAGCGCTGAGGGCGCGGAGACCCAGTACTTC. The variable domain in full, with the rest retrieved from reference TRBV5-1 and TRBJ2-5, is KAGVTQTPRYLIKTRGQQVTLSCSPISGHRSVSWYQQTPGQGLQFLFEYFSETQRNKGNFPGRFSGRQFSNSRSEMNVSTLELGDSALYLCASAEGAETQYFGPGTRLLVL.

CDR3 in amino acids: CASTGLNSNQPQHF. In nucleotides, the CDR3 is TGTGCCAGTACAGGGCTTAATAGCAATCAGCCCCAGCATTTT. The chain uses TRBV6-1 and TRBJ1-5; maybe TRBD1 (6 bases). V was shortened by 9 bases and J by 0 bases, with 12 bases between the two germline ends. The CDR3 has 14 residues. From germline, CDR1 is MNHNS and CDR2 SASEGT.

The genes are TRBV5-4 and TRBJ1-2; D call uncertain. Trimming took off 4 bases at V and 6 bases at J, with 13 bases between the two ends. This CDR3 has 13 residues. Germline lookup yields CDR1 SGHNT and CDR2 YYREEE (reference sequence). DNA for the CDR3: TGTGCCAGCAGCCTGAGCCTTTTGGATGGCTACACCTTC. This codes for CASSLSLLDGYTF.

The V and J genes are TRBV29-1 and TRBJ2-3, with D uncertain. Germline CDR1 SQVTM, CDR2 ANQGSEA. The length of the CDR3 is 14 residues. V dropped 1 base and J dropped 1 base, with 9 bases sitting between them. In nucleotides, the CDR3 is TGCAGCGTTGAAGTATTAGTCGGCACAGATACGCAGTATTTT. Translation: CSVEVLVGTDTQYF.

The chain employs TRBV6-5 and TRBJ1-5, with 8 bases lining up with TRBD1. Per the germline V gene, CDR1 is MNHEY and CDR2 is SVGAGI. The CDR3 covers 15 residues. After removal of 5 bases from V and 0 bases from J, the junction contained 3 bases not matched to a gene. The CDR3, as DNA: TGTGCCAGCAGTCCCGACAGGGGTAGCAATCAGCCCCAGCATTTT. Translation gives CASSPDRGSNQPQHF.

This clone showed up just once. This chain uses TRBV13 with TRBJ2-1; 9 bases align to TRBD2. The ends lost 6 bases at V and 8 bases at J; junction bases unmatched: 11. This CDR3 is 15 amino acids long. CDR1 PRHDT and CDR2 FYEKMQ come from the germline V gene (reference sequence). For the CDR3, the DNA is TGTGCCAGCAGTATGAGCGGGAGGTTGTGGGATGAGCAGTTCTTC. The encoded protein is CASSMSGRLWDEQFF.

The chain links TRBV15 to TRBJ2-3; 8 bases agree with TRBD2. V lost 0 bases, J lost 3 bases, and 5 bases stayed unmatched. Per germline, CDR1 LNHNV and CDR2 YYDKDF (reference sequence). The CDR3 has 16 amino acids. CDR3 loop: CATSRELAGGTDTQYF. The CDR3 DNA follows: TGTGCCACCAGCAGAGAGCTAGCGGGTGGGACAGATACGCAGTATTTT.

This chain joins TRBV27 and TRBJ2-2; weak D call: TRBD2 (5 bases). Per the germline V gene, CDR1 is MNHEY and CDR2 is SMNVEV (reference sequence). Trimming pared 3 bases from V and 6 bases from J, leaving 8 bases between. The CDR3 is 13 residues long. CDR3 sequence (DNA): TGTGCCAGCAGTTTTAGCGTGGCCGGGGAGCTGTTTTTT. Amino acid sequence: CASSFSVAGELFF.

This CDR3 reads CASSLSSGRETQYF. The CDR3, as DNA: TGCGCCAGCAGCTTGAGTAGCGGTAGAGAGACCCAGTACTTC. V is TRBV5-1 and J is TRBJ2-5, with D maybe TRBD2 (6 bases). The V gene lost 1 base and the J gene lost 4 bases, with 11 bases spanning the gap. Germline CDR1 SGHRS, CDR2 YFSETQ. CDR3 size: 14 residues.

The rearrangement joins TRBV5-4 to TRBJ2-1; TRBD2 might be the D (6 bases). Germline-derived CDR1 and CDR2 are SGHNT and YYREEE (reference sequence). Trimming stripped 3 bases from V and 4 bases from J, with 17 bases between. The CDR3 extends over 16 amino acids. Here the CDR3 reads CASSWGRDSSYNEQFF. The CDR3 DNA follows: TGTGCCAGCAGCTGGGGCCGGGACTCCTCTTACAATGAGCAGTTCTTC.